The rows below give T cell receptor beta chains drawn from one sample of a study of cytomegalovirus exposure and HLA in healthy donors. Produced via immunoSEQ multiplex PCR; TCRdb's table is partial and in-frame only. Of under 200,000 clones in the sample, approximately 59% were seen once. The specimen sequenced was PBMCs. The receptor set was obtained from a man in his forties in good health and CMV-seronegative. Each CDR3 is given with its conserved first and last residue. The D gene is left open where the match is weak. Part of the rows lack a size; the others show once, few, many or a class for expanded clones.

15	TRBV6-6	TRBJ2-7	TRBD1	NA	TGTGCCAGCAGCCGACAGGGGGATGGCTCCTACGAGCAGTACTTC	CASSRQGDGSYEQYF
16	TRBV19	TRBJ2-5	TRBD2	NA	TGTGCCAGTACCGGGGGAAGCGGGGGTTATGAAGAGACCCAGTACTTC	CASTGGSGGYEETQYF
15	TRBV7-9	TRBJ1-1	TRBD1	NA	TGTGCCAGCAGCTTTACCCGGGACAGGGGTTTTAAGGCTTTCTTT	CASSFTRDRGFKAFF
14	TRBV6-5	TRBJ2-1	TRBD2	NA	TGTGCCAGCAGTTTACGGGAGGCCTACAATGAGCAGTTCTTC	CASSLREAYNEQFF
15	TRBV5-1	TRBJ2-3	NA	once	TGCGCCAGCAGCTTGGAGGCCGGGGGCACAGATACGCAGTATTTT	CASSLEAGGTDTQYF
17	TRBV6-1	TRBJ2-2	NA	NA	TGTGCCAGCAATGAGGTGTTCCCGGGGGCGAACACCGGGGAGCTGTTTTTT	CASNEVFPGANTGELFF
12	TRBV28	TRBJ1-3	NA	NA	TGTGCCAGCAGTTTAAACAGGCACACCATATATTTT	CASSLNRHTIYF
14	TRBV5-1	TRBJ2-7	TRBD1	few	TGCGCCAGCAGCTTGGAGGGACAGGGAATTGAGCAGTACTTC	CASSLEGQGIEQYF
13	TRBV7-2	TRBJ1-5	NA	once	TGTGCCAGCAGCTTATACTTTAATCAGCCCCAGCATTTT	CASSLYFNQPQHF
14	TRBV5-4	TRBJ1-2	NA	few	TGTGCCAGCAGCTCCGCTGACAGGAACTATGGCTACACCTTC	CASSSADRNYGYTF
15	TRBV7-7	TRBJ2-5	TRBD2	once	TGTGCTAGCAGCTTACGGCAGGGAGGGCGAGAGACCCAGTACTTC	CASSLRQGGRETQYF
15	TRBV9	TRBJ2-3	NA	NA	TGTGCCAGCAGCGTAGAACCGGGGAGTACAGATACGCAGTATTTT	CASSVEPGSTDTQYF
18	TRBV10-3	TRBJ1-1	NA	NA	TGTGCCATCAGTGAGCTTATGGGGAGCCGGGGAGGGAACACTGAAGCTTTCTTT	CAISELMGSRGGNTEAFF
14	TRBV9	TRBJ1-1	NA	NA	TGTGCCAGCAGCGCACAATCGGGGAACACTGAAGCTTTCTTT	CASSAQSGNTEAFF
16	TRBV5-1	TRBJ2-3	TRBD2	few	TGCGCCAGCAGCCGGGGGCTAGCGGGAGGAGGAGATACGCAGTATTTT	CASSRGLAGGGDTQYF
13	TRBV7-8	TRBJ2-3	NA	NA	TGTGCCAGCAGCTTAAGGGACACGGATACGCAGTATTTT	CASSLRDTDTQYF
15	TRBV6-5	TRBJ1-5	TRBD1	NA	TGTGCCAGCAGTAGGGACAGGGGCAGCAATCAGCCCCAGCATTTT	CASSRDRGSNQPQHF
14	TRBV5-4	TRBJ2-7	TRBD1	NA	TGTGCCAGCAGCTTGGGTCAGGGGGCCTACGAGCAGTACTTC	CASSLGQGAYEQYF
16	TRBV5-1	TRBJ2-2	TRBD1	NA	TGCGCCAGCAGCTTCCGGACAGGGATGAACACCGGGGAGCTGTTTTTT	CASSFRTGMNTGELFF
16	TRBV28	TRBJ2-4	TRBD1	NA	TGTGCCAGCAGTTTATCCCGGGACAGGGGGAAAAACATTCAGTACTTC	CASSLSRDRGKNIQYF
13	TRBV7-9	TRBJ1-1	NA	many	TGTGCCAGCGGCGAAAGGGGGAACACTGAAGCTTTCTTT	CASGERGNTEAFF
15	TRBV18	TRBJ2-7	NA	NA	TGTGCCAGCTCATTAACGGACAGTAGCGACTACGAGCAGTACTTC	CASSLTDSSDYEQYF
13	TRBV28	TRBJ1-4	NA	NA	TGTGCCAGCAGTGAGGGAGGAAGTGAAAAACTGTTTTTT	CASSEGGSEKLFF
13	TRBV30	TRBJ1-2	NA	NA	TGTGCCTGGACTCCCGCCGAGAACTATGGCTACACCTTC	CAWTPAENYGYTF
15	TRBV10-3	TRBJ1-5	TRBD1	few	TGTGCCATCAGTGAGGGACAGGGAGGGAATCAGCCCCAGCATTTT	CAISEGQGGNQPQHF
12	TRBV6-6	TRBJ1-5	NA	NA	TGTGCCAGCAGCCCGACGAGGCAGCCCCAGCATTTT	CASSPTRQPQHF
14	TRBV5-4	TRBJ2-5	NA	few	TGTGCCAGCAGCTTACGGGGGTCTAGGGAGACCCAGTACTTC	CASSLRGSRETQYF
14	TRBV18	TRBJ2-7	NA	few	TGTGCCAGCTCACCCCTGACAGGATTGGGTGAGCAGTACTTC	CASSPLTGLGEQYF
12	TRBV6-1	TRBJ2-3	TRBD2	NA	TGTGCCAGCAGTGAGGCAATGCGGGAGCGGTATTTT	CASSEAMRERYF
19	TRBV18	TRBJ2-7	TRBD2	few	TGTGCCAGCTCACCCTCACTAGCGGGGGCCACCAAGGGACTATACGAGCAGTACTTC	CASSPSLAGATKGLYEQYF
14	TRBV6-5	TRBJ2-7	NA	few	TGTGCCAGCACCCCAGCCGGGTCTGCCTACGAGCAGTACTTC	CASTPAGSAYEQYF
13	TRBV30	TRBJ1-4	NA	NA	TGTGCCTGGAGCCCAGGTTTGGCTGAAAAACTGTTTTTT	CAWSPGLAEKLFF
18	TRBV23-1	TRBJ1-5	TRBD1	NA	TGCGCCAGCAGTCAATCTTGGGGAGACAGGGCGAAAAATCAGCCCCAGCATTTT	CASSQSWGDRAKNQPQHF
15	TRBV6-5	TRBJ1-1	TRBD1	NA	TGTGCCAGCAGTTACTCCAACAGGGGGTACACTGAAGCTTTCTTT	CASSYSNRGYTEAFF
11	TRBV19	TRBJ2-7	NA	NA	TGTGCCAGTAGTAAGAGGGAAGAGCAGTACTTC	CASSKREEQYF
14	TRBV7-2	TRBJ2-3	NA	NA	TGTGCCAGCAGCTTAGGGGCTAGCACAGATACGCAGTATTTT	CASSLGASTDTQYF
14	TRBV30	TRBJ1-2	NA	NA	TGTGCCTGGAGCGGCCTAGGATGGAACTATGGCTACACCTTC	CAWSGLGWNYGYTF
14	TRBV6-5	TRBJ1-1	TRBD1	few	TGTGCCAGCAGGTTGACAGGGATGAACACTGAAGCTTTCTTT	CASRLTGMNTEAFF
15	TRBV6-5	TRBJ2-2	TRBD2	NA	TGTGCCAGCAGTTTCTTAGCGGGACCCACCGGGGAGCTGTTTTTT	CASSFLAGPTGELFF
14	TRBV2	TRBJ2-7	NA	NA	TGTGCCAGCAGCCTACAACGGACAACCTACGAGCAGTACTTC	CASSLQRTTYEQYF